This entry describes one T cell receptor beta chain. Its antigen is unknown. Clones were read by immunoSEQ multiplex PCR, and TCRdb kept only the in-frame ones, dropping some. This table has approximately 100,000 clones, over 75% appearing once. The data originate from a study of OX40 agonist ivuxolimab in advanced cancers. Study-level results: Both CD4+ and CD8+ T cell populations in blood had undergone clonal expansion by week 6 at 0.1 to 3.0 mg/kg.

This CDR3 contains 16 residues. V lost 1 base to trimming and J lost 3 bases, with 14 bases between them. Looked up from germline, CDR1 is LGHNT and CDR2 is FRNRAP. The genes are TRBV12-5 and TRBJ2-3; possible D gene TRBD1, 6 bases. The specimen was CD4+ or CD8+ T cells sorted from blood, collected in a trial of the OX40 agonist ivuxolimab. This TCR came from an adult with an advanced solid tumor such as melanoma, head and neck, liver or kidney cancer. The CDR3 DNA reads as TGTGCTAGTGGTTTGGCAGACAGGTTTCGGACAGATACGCAGTATTTT. Residues: CASGLADRFRTDTQYF.